A single sample is the source of the 2 T cell receptor beta chains below, sequenced in a study of CD8+ T cells in alopecia areata. Isolated RNA was reverse transcribed into cDNA used as the sequencing template. Generated by immunoSEQ multiplex PCR, the TCRdb table keeps only in-frame clones and is missing some. The data contain some 170,000 clones, just over 65% of them singletons. This specimen consisted of CD8+ T cells sorted from blood, obtained at week 0. The receptors stem from a human donor with alopecia areata.

CDR3 residues: CASSAFEGLNSPLHF. The CDR3 DNA sequence: TGCGCCAGCAGCGCCTTCGAGGGACTAAATTCACCCCTCCACTTT. V is TRBV5-1 and J is TRBJ1-6; D possibly corresponds to TRBD1 (5 bases). CDR1 and CDR2 from the germline V gene are SGHRS and YFSETQ. This CDR3 comprises 15 residues. V was cut by 4 bases and J by 7 bases, with 15 bases left in between.

J is TRBJ2-1 and V is TRBV23-1; 13 positions agree with TRBD2. TRBV23-1 is noted as an ORF with a role that remains uncertain. With 6 bases clipped from V and 4 bases from J, the junction kept 0 bases outside the gene matches. The CDR3 has 14 residues. The CDR3 DNA is TGCGCCAGCAGGACTAGCGGGGGGTACAATGAGCAGTTCTTC. The encoded protein is CASRTSGGYNEQFF.